This record concerns one TCR beta chain sequence. Germline V gene sequence: CDR1 MNHEY, CDR2 SVGAGI. The CDR3 loop spans 16 amino acids. V dropped 0 bases and J dropped 1; count of bases not matched to a gene: 2. The data were obtained in a study of OX40 agonist ivuxolimab in advanced cancers. For the study at large: Ivuxolimab, an antibody acting as an agonist of OX40 (CD134), was used to treat patients.

Repertoires were generated with immunoSEQ multiplex PCR, while TCRdb's copy carries only in-frame clones and drops some. The sample consists of tens of thousands of clones, about 89% of them appearing once. The source was CD4+ or CD8+ T cells sorted from blood, collected in a trial of the OX40 agonist ivuxolimab. The TCR sequence derives from an adult with an advanced solid tumor such as melanoma, head and neck, liver or kidney cancer. V is TRBV6-5 and J is TRBJ2-3, with TRBD1 matching 9 bases. This CDR3 reads CASSYSRTGGTDTQYF. For the CDR3, the DNA is TGTGCCAGCAGTTACTCCAGGACAGGGGGCACAGATACGCAGTATTTT.